This TCR beta chain came from a study of T-cell memory formation after mild COVID-19. Study context: TCR clusters were mostly confined to one donor each.

The TCR alpha and TCR beta cDNA libraries, bearing sample barcodes and UMIs, were generated by 5'RACE using constant-segment primers. MiXCR, run by TCRdb on the 5' RACE reads, gives a single entry per CDR3 protein. The table records under 250,000 distinct CDR3 sequences, roughly 14% of them present only once. The germline CDR1 and CDR2 sequences are LGHDT and YNNKEL (reference sequence). The germline V and J ends were trimmed by 1 base and 0 bases, with 10 bases remaining between them. This CDR3 contains 16 residues. The gene calls are TRBV3-1 and TRBJ2-1; weak D call: TRBD1 (6 bases). The sequenced sample was PBMCs or a T cell subset sorted from them (not recorded which). The sequence was collected from an adult woman who had mild COVID-19 (a few samples of this study predate the infection). Cell type and time point are not known. The DNA of the CDR3 is TGTGCCAGCAGCCAAGGACAGGCCAGCTCCTACAATGAGCAGTTCTTC. This gives the protein CASSQGQASSYNEQFF.